This is a list of T cell receptor beta chains from one sample in a study. A single record per CDR3 protein comes from TCRdb applying MiXCR to the RT-PCR reads. The sample lists around 700,000 distinct CDR3 sequences, approximately 15% seen once, with 3.6% in the top ten. The sequenced sample was memory CD4+ T cells from blood. These receptors all come from a female donor in good health, serving as a healthy control. Both conserved end residues are part of each CDR3. Each record gives: clone size, V gene, J gene, D gene, CDR3 DNA, CDR3 protein. A D gene is named only where the DNA matches it firmly. Size tells how often a clone was seen (once, few, many) or the class of an expanded clone, and some rows leave it out.

abundance: few
v_gene: TRBV27
j_gene: TRBJ2-3
d_gene: TRBD2
CDR3nt: TGTGCCAGCAAACGGGACTACAGCACAGATACGCAGTATTTT
CDR3aa: CASKRDYSTDTQYF

abundance: once
v_gene: TRBV27
j_gene: TRBJ1-1
d_gene: NA
CDR3nt: TGTGCCAGCAGTTTTTGGGGGGGCCCGGGGAGCACTGAAGCTTTCTTT
CDR3aa: CASSFWGGPGSTEAFF

abundance: few
v_gene: TRBV6-5
j_gene: TRBJ2-3
d_gene: TRBD2
CDR3nt: TGTGCCAGCACCGTCAGCGGGGCTAACACAGATACGCAGTATTTT
CDR3aa: CASTVSGANTDTQYF

abundance: NA
v_gene: TRBV3-1
j_gene: TRBJ2-4
d_gene: TRBD1
CDR3nt: TGTGCCAGCAGCCAAAACAACCAGGGGGACATTCAGTACTTC
CDR3aa: CASSQNNQGDIQYF

abundance: NA
v_gene: TRBV7-2
j_gene: TRBJ2-7
d_gene: NA
CDR3nt: TGTGCCAGCAGCGTGCAGTGGGAGAGCTACGAGCAGTACTTC
CDR3aa: CASSVQWESYEQYF

abundance: many
v_gene: TRBV12-3/TRBV12-4
j_gene: TRBJ1-1
d_gene: TRBD1
CDR3nt: TGTGCCAGCAGCCCCGGGACAGTGAACACTGAAGCTTTCTTT
CDR3aa: CASSPGTVNTEAFF

abundance: once
v_gene: TRBV6-1
j_gene: TRBJ2-2
d_gene: NA
CDR3nt: TGTGCCAGCAGTGTCGTCGTAGCCGGGGAGCTGTTTTTT
CDR3aa: CASSVVVAGELFF

abundance: few
v_gene: TRBV20-1
j_gene: TRBJ2-7
d_gene: NA
CDR3nt: TGCAGTCTGGTTGATGCGGAAGGTACGAAGCAGTACTTC
CDR3aa: CSLVDAEGTKQYF

abundance: many
v_gene: TRBV6-2/TRBV6-3
j_gene: TRBJ1-3
d_gene: NA
CDR3nt: TGTGCCAGCAGGGGCGGCTACTCTGGAAACACCATATATTTT
CDR3aa: CASRGGYSGNTIYF

abundance: many
v_gene: TRBV5-1
j_gene: TRBJ2-3
d_gene: NA
CDR3nt: TGCGCCAGCAGCTTAGGGCCCGGCACAGATACGCAGTATTTT
CDR3aa: CASSLGPGTDTQYF

abundance: many
v_gene: TRBV11-2
j_gene: TRBJ1-4
d_gene: NA
CDR3nt: TGTGCCAGCAGCTTATCGGCAACTAATGAAAAACTGTTTTTT
CDR3aa: CASSLSATNEKLFF

abundance: few
v_gene: TRBV5-5
j_gene: TRBJ2-3
d_gene: TRBD1
CDR3nt: TGTGCCAGCACCCACGGACAGGGGCGGGCAGATACGCAGTATTTT
CDR3aa: CASTHGQGRADTQYF

abundance: few
v_gene: TRBV5-1
j_gene: TRBJ2-1
d_gene: NA
CDR3nt: TGCGCCAGCAGCTTCACCGGGACTGAGGAGCAGTTCTTC
CDR3aa: CASSFTGTEEQFF

abundance: NA
v_gene: TRBV20-1
j_gene: TRBJ1-2
d_gene: NA
CDR3nt: TGCAGTGCGCCATCACAGGGTTCCTATGGCTACACCTTC
CDR3aa: CSAPSQGSYGYTF

abundance: NA
v_gene: TRBV28
j_gene: TRBJ1-1
d_gene: TRBD1
CDR3nt: TGTGCCAGCAGAATACAGGGGACGGGTTTTAACACTGAAGCTTTCTTT
CDR3aa: CASRIQGTGFNTEAFF

abundance: few
v_gene: TRBV7-2
j_gene: TRBJ2-3
d_gene: TRBD2
CDR3nt: TGTGCCAGCAGCTTAGTGGCTAGCGGGGGCACAGATACGCAGTATTTT
CDR3aa: CASSLVASGGTDTQYF

abundance: NA
v_gene: TRBV9
j_gene: TRBJ2-1
d_gene: TRBD2
CDR3nt: TGTGCCAGCAGCGTAGGGGTTAGCGGGGGGGCCGATGAGCAGTTCTTC
CDR3aa: CASSVGVSGGADEQFF

abundance: few
v_gene: TRBV12-3/TRBV12-4
j_gene: TRBJ1-1
d_gene: NA
CDR3nt: TGTGCCAGCAGTCCTCTTGGGACACAGAACACTGAAGCTTTCTTT
CDR3aa: CASSPLGTQNTEAFF

abundance: NA
v_gene: TRBV30
j_gene: TRBJ2-3
d_gene: TRBD2
CDR3nt: TGTGCCTGGAGTGTACGACTAGCGGGAGGTTACGATACGCAGTATTTT
CDR3aa: CAWSVRLAGGYDTQYF

abundance: NA
v_gene: TRBV11-2
j_gene: TRBJ2-1
d_gene: TRBD2
CDR3nt: TGTGCCAGCAGCGCGACTAGCGGGAGGGCCTCACACAATGAGCAGTTCTTC
CDR3aa: CASSATSGRASHNEQFF

abundance: NA
v_gene: TRBV19
j_gene: TRBJ1-5
d_gene: NA
CDR3nt: TGTGCCAGTAGCCCCCCAGGGCATAGCAATCAGCCCCAGCATTTT
CDR3aa: CASSPPGHSNQPQHF

abundance: few
v_gene: TRBV7-6
j_gene: TRBJ2-7
d_gene: TRBD2
CDR3nt: TGTGCCAGCAGCGCCCAGCGGGAGTCTACCGACGAGCAGTACTTC
CDR3aa: CASSAQRESTDEQYF

abundance: NA
v_gene: TRBV20-1
j_gene: TRBJ2-7
d_gene: NA
CDR3nt: TGCAGTGCTAGGAGGAAAGGGAAAACCGGGGAGCAGTACTTC
CDR3aa: CSARRKGKTGEQYF

abundance: NA
v_gene: TRBV11-2
j_gene: TRBJ1-3
d_gene: NA
CDR3nt: TGTGCCAGCAGCGCTCGACAGGCGCCCTCAGGAAATTTT
CDR3aa: CASSARQAPSGNF

abundance: many
v_gene: TRBV5-6
j_gene: TRBJ2-1
d_gene: TRBD1
CDR3nt: TGTGCCAGCAGCATGAAGAGCGGGACAGGGACCTACAATGAGCAGTTCTTC
CDR3aa: CASSMKSGTGTYNEQFF